The next 29 T cell receptor beta chains were all read from a single sample in a study of cytomegalovirus exposure and HLA in healthy donors. Primers for the PCR totalled 60 Vbeta and 13 Jbeta. Profiling relied on immunoSEQ multiplex PCR, and the TCRdb table lists in-frame clones only, not all of them. Of 95,000 to 150,000 clones in the sample, 60% to 85% were seen once. Source material: PBMCs. The source is a woman aged 35 to 49 in good health and CMV-seropositive.

This clone turned up a few times. The CDR3 reads CASKRTSGSSYEQYF. The CDR3 nucleotides read TGTGCCAGCAAGCGGACTAGCGGGAGCTCCTACGAGCAGTACTTC. V and J are TRBV2 and TRBJ2-7; the match to TRBD2 covers 13 bases. The CDR3 consists of 15 residues. V was pared by 7 bases and J by 0 bases, with 3 bases of the junction left unmatched. Germline V lookup: CDR1 SNHLY, CDR2 FYNNEI.

This sequence joins TRBV19 and TRBJ1-3; tentative D call: TRBD1 (5 bases). CDR3 length: 15 amino acids. Trimming pared 7 bases from V and 0 bases from J, leaving 13 bases between. From germline, CDR1 is LNHDA and CDR2 SQIVND (reference sequence). CDR3 DNA sequence: TGTGCCAGTACCGCAACAGGAGACTCTGGAAACACCATATATTTT. Translating it yields CASTATGDSGNTIYF. The full variable domain, with the rest looked up from reference TRBV19 and TRBJ1-3, is DGGITQSPKYLFRKEGQNVTLSCEQNLNHDAMYWYRQDPGQGLRLIYYSQIVNDFQKGDIAEGYSVSREKKESFPLTVTSAQKNPTAFYLCASTATGDSGNTIYFGEGSWLTVV.

V usage is TRBV10-3 and J usage is TRBJ2-7; 9 bases are a match to TRBD1. J gave up 4 bases and V 2 bases, and 15 bases lay outside the gene matches. Germline lookup yields CDR1 ENHRY and CDR2 SYGVKD. CDR3 size: 18 residues. CDR3 sequence reads: CAISEELIPGQGNYEQYF. In nucleotides, the CDR3 is TGTGCCATCAGTGAGGAGCTTATACCGGGACAGGGCAATTACGAGCAGTACTTC.

This CDR3 reads CASSQSRSLGGYTF. For the CDR3, the DNA is TGTGCCAGCAGCCAATCACGGAGCCTCGGTGGCTACACCTTC. This chain joins TRBV14 and TRBJ1-2; D not resolved. The CDR3 totals 14 residues. V dropped 2 bases and J dropped 7 bases, with 14 bases sitting between them. Germline V gene data show CDR1 as SGHDN and CDR2 as FVKESK. The entire variable domain, with the rest obtained from reference TRBV14 and TRBJ1-2, is as follows: EAGVTQFPSHSVIEKGQTVTLRCDPISGHDNLYWYRRVMGKEIKFLLHFVKESKQDESGMPNNRFLAERTGGTYSTLKVQPAELEDSGVYFCASSQSRSLGGYTFGSGTRLTVV.

The rearrangement joins TRBV7-6 to TRBJ2-5; TRBD2 agrees at 8 bases. The germline V gene encodes CDR1 SGHVS and CDR2 FNYEAQ. CDR3 length: 15 amino acids. The trim removed 5 bases at V and 4 bases at J, leaving 9 bases unmatched. The CDR3 DNA reads TGTGCCAGCAGCCCTTGGCGGGAGGACCGAGAGACCCAGTACTTC. This sequence encodes CASSPWREDRETQYF.

This rearrangement joins TRBV9 to TRBJ2-3, with a tentative D call TRBD1 (6 bases). The CDR3 has 16 amino acids. Per the germline V gene, CDR1 is SGDLS and CDR2 is YYNGEE. V was clipped by 0 bases and J by 1 base, with 12 bases between them. CDR3 protein: CASSVGGQGGTDTQYF. In DNA, the CDR3 is TGTGCCAGCAGCGTAGGGGGGCAGGGCGGCACAGATACGCAGTATTTT.

The chain recombines TRBV7-2 with TRBJ2-3, with 7 bases aligning to TRBD2. Germline CDR1 is SGHTA and CDR2 is FQGNSA. Losses at the gene ends were 5 bases for V and 1 base for J; bases not matched to a gene: 9. The CDR3 sequence is 16 residues long. CDR3 nucleotide sequence: TGTGCCAGCAGCGGCGGGGAGGGGAGTCGCACAGATACGCAGTATTTT. The encoded protein is CASSGGEGSRTDTQYF.

The chain joins TRBV14 to TRBJ2-1; the match to TRBD2 covers 8 bases. The V gene's germline CDR1 is SGHDN and CDR2 FVKESK. This CDR3 is 16 amino acids long. Losses at the gene ends were 1 base for V and 8 bases for J; bases not matched to a gene: 10. The CDR3 region is CASSQALGLGRDEQFF. The CDR3 DNA reads as TGTGCCAGCAGCCAAGCATTGGGACTAGGTCGGGATGAGCAGTTCTTC.

V gene TRBV5-1 combines with J gene TRBJ1-4; the match to TRBD1 covers 10 bases. The V gene's germline CDR1 is SGHRS and CDR2 YFSETQ. V lost 3 bases, J lost 0 bases, and 8 bases stayed unmatched. CDR3 size: 18 residues. CDR3 sequence reads: CASSSRTGGTATNEKLFF. CDR3 nucleotide sequence: TGCGCCAGCAGCTCCCGGACAGGGGGTACTGCAACTAATGAAAAACTGTTTTTT.

The rearrangement links TRBV7-9 to TRBJ2-7, with 7 bases lining up with TRBD1. V lost 5 bases and J lost 1; bases outside the gene matches: 5. CDR1 is SEHNR and CDR2 is FQNEAQ in the germline V gene (reference sequence). CDR3 length equals 14 residues. The CDR3 reads CASSQDRLSYEQYF. The CDR3 bases are TGTGCCAGCAGCCAGGACAGGTTATCCTACGAGCAGTACTTC.

The V gene is TRBV29-1, the J gene TRBJ1-6; maybe TRBD1 (5 bases). Germline V gene sequence: CDR1 SQVTM, CDR2 ANQGSEA. With 7 bases removed from V and 14 bases from J, the gap between germline ends came to 18 bases. The CDR3 length is 12 residues. The CDR3 nucleotides read TGCAGCGCGACAGACAGCTCCCCCACCCTCCACTTT. Its translation: CSATDSSPTLHF.

This clone was observed a few times. This rearrangement joins TRBV4-2 to TRBJ2-7, with a weak D call TRBD2 (5 bases). Per the germline V gene, CDR1 is LGHNA and CDR2 is YNFKEQ. The CDR3 runs 14 residues. V lost 1 base and J 6 bases, leaving 13 bases between the germline ends. CDR3 residues: CASSQVLARSEQYF. The CDR3 DNA sequence: TGTGCCAGCAGCCAAGTCCTAGCAAGGTCCGAGCAGTACTTC.

The chain employs TRBV7-3 and TRBJ2-7, with TRBD1 identical over 12 bases. The length of the CDR3 is 17 residues. Germline V gene data show CDR1 as SGHTA and CDR2 as FQGTGA. J was trimmed by 6 bases and V by 3 bases; bases with no gene match: 12. The CDR3 sequence is CASSLAPPGTGGGEQYF. CDR3 nucleotide sequence: TGTGCCAGCAGCTTGGCTCCCCCCGGGACAGGGGGCGGCGAGCAGTACTTC.

As to this clone: The same CDR3 can be traced to other DNA sequences in this sample. The rearrangement uses TRBV7-9 and TRBJ2-3; D is unresolved. The V gene's germline CDR1 is SEHNR and CDR2 FQNEAQ (reference sequence). V gave up 2 bases and J gave up 0 bases, with 6 bases separating them. The CDR3 runs to 14 residues. The CDR3 sequence: CASSLTLSTDTQYF. CDR3 sequence (DNA): TGTGCCAGCAGCTTAACCCTAAGCACAGATACGCAGTATTTT.

This clone has only a few counts. This chain joins TRBV5-1 and TRBJ2-7; D perhaps matches TRBD2 (6 bases). Germline CDR1 and CDR2: SGHRS and YFSETQ. The CDR3 contains 15 residues. V was pared by 5 bases and J by 3 bases, with 18 bases between. The CDR3, as DNA: TGCGCCAGCAGTCCCGCGGGGAATTCCTACTACGAGCAGTACTTC. Translating it yields CASSPAGNSYYEQYF.

This chain connects TRBV15 to TRBJ1-3, with 7 bases identical to TRBD1. The CDR3 length is 15 residues. Trimming removed 6 bases from V and 0 bases from J; junction bases left unmatched: 5. Germline-derived CDR1 and CDR2 are LNHNV and YYDKDF (reference sequence). CDR3 sequence reads: CATRRGQYSGNTIYF. The CDR3 nucleotides are TGTGCCACCAGACGGGGACAGTACTCTGGAAACACCATATATTTT.

This clone occurred once. The chain links TRBV7-9 to TRBJ2-5, with D possibly being TRBD2 (6 bases). CDR1 and CDR2 from the germline V gene are SEHNR and FQNEAQ (reference sequence). The CDR3 sequence is 14 residues long. Between the trimmed V and J ends, which lost 3 bases and 2 bases, there was a span of 10 bases. CDR3 in DNA: TGTGCCAGCAGCTTTGGGGGGAGACAAGAGACCCAGTACTTC. This gives the protein CASSFGGRQETQYF.

The chain couples TRBV2 to TRBJ2-5; perhaps TRBD2 as D (6 bases). This CDR3 comprises 13 residues. The germline gives CDR1 SNHLY, CDR2 FYNNEI. The V and J ends lost 7 bases and 5 bases respectively, with 14 bases between them. CDR3 DNA sequence: TGTGCCAGCACCCGGAGGGGCCCGGAGACCCAGTACTTC. Translated: CASTRRGPETQYF.

The J gene is TRBJ1-2, the V gene TRBV5-1; tentatively, D is TRBD1 (6 bases). Trimming stripped 4 bases from V and 6 bases from J, with 10 bases between. The germline gives CDR1 SGHRS, CDR2 YFSETQ. CDR3 length: 12 residues. CDR3 region: CASSREGDGYTF. The CDR3 DNA sequence: TGCGCCAGCAGCAGGGAGGGGGATGGCTACACCTTC. Filled out from reference TRBV5-1 and TRBJ1-2, the complete variable domain reads KAGVTQTPRYLIKTRGQQVTLSCSPISGHRSVSWYQQTPGQGLQFLFEYFSETQRNKGNFPGRFSGRQFSNSRSEMNVSTLELGDSALYLCASSREGDGYTFGSGTRLTVV.

The chain carries TRBV19 and TRBJ2-1; 7 bases fit TRBD1. Looked up from germline, CDR1 is LNHDA and CDR2 is SQIVND (reference sequence). The V gene end was trimmed by 1 base and the J gene end by 5 bases; junction bases not matched to a gene: 2. This CDR3 spans 14 amino acids. CDR3 protein: CASSIVGTDNEQFF. CDR3 in DNA: TGTGCCAGTAGTATAGTGGGGACAGACAATGAGCAGTTCTTC. The whole variable domain, filled in from reference TRBV19 and TRBJ2-1, reads DGGITQSPKYLFRKEGQNVTLSCEQNLNHDAMYWYRQDPGQGLRLIYYSQIVNDFQKGDIAEGYSVSREKKESFPLTVTSAQKNPTAFYLCASSIVGTDNEQFFGPGTRLTVL.

The rearrangement links TRBV5-8 to TRBJ1-4; no definite D call. Germline CDR1 is SGHTS and CDR2 is YDEGEE. Trimming took 4 bases from V and 0 from J, leaving 10 bases between them. This CDR3 region has 15 residues. CDR3 in amino acids: CASSHSIATNEKLFF. CDR3 sequence (DNA): TGTGCCAGCAGCCATTCTATCGCAACTAATGAAAAACTGTTTTTT. The full variable domain, rest sourced from reference TRBV5-8 and TRBJ1-4, is EAGVTQSPTHLIKTRGQQATLRCSPISGHTSVYWYQQALGLGLQFLLWYDEGEERNRGNFPPRFSGRQFPNYSSELNVNALELEDSALYLCASSHSIATNEKLFFGSGTQLSVL.

The chain employs TRBV7-9 and TRBJ2-3, with D perhaps matching TRBD2 (6 bases). CDR3 length: 14 amino acids. Trimming took off 4 bases at V and 5 bases at J, with 13 bases between the two ends. Germline V CDR1 and CDR2: SEHNR, FQNEAQ (reference sequence). The CDR3 nucleotides read TGTGCCAGCAGCTCAGGAGGGCTAGTAGATACGCAGTATTTT. Translating it yields CASSSGGLVDTQYF.

V is TRBV5-8 and J is TRBJ2-5; 9 bases map to TRBD1. V gave up 2 bases and J gave up 4 bases; unmatched junction bases: 3. Germline loops: CDR1 SGHTS, CDR2 YDEGEE. The CDR3 spans 14 residues. CDR3 coding DNA: TGTGCCAGCAGCTTCGGGACAGGGCGAGAGACCCAGTACTTC. It codes for CASSFGTGRETQYF.

V and J are TRBV2 and TRBJ2-5; D is possibly TRBD2 (5 bases). The V gene's germline CDR1 is SNHLY and CDR2 FYNNEI. The CDR3 runs to 13 residues. V lost 6 bases and J 2 bases, leaving 10 bases between the germline ends. The CDR3 reads CASRLVGQETQYF. The CDR3 nucleotides read TGTGCCAGCAGACTAGTTGGACAAGAGACCCAGTACTTC.

This clone was picked up one time. The V and J genes are TRBV6-6 and TRBJ2-7; 8 nucleotides agree with TRBD2. The CDR3 is made up of 16 amino acids. Germline-derived CDR1 and CDR2 are MNHNY and SVGAGI (reference sequence). With V trimmed by 0 bases and J by 2 bases, 6 bases remained unmatched. In DNA, the CDR3 is TGTGCCAGCAGTTACTCGAAAGCGGGAGCCACCTACGAGCAGTACTTC. This translates into CASSYSKAGATYEQYF.

CDR3 sequence (DNA): TGTGCCTGGAGTAGGTCAGGGGGCCTCATGAACACTGAAGCTTTCTTT. Its translation: CAWSRSGGLMNTEAFF. The V gene is TRBV30, the J gene TRBJ1-1; 8 positions match TRBD1. This CDR3 has 16 amino acids. The V gene's germline CDR1 is GTSNPN and CDR2 SVGIG (reference sequence). Unmatched junction bases numbered 8, after V lost 2 bases and J lost 0 bases.

Only one count was recorded for this clone. V and J are TRBV30 and TRBJ2-1; 10 bases match TRBD1. The CDR3 consists of 15 residues. Germline V gene sequence: CDR1 GTSNPN, CDR2 SVGIG (reference sequence). The V gene end was trimmed by 5 bases and the J gene end by 8 bases; junction bases not matched to a gene: 12. CDR3 sequence (DNA): TGTGCCTGGTCCTCCCCGGGACAGGGGTTGGATGAGCAGTTCTTC. This sequence encodes CAWSSPGQGLDEQFF.

This clone appeared a few times. V gene TRBV14 combines with J gene TRBJ2-6, with 10 bases identical to TRBD2. Germline V CDR1 and CDR2: SGHDN, FVKESK. CDR3 length equals 21 residues. V shed 0 bases, J shed 0 bases, and the junction held 11 bases outside the gene matches. The CDR3 reads CASSQERLAGAPLSGANVLTF. CDR3 bases: TGTGCCAGCAGCCAAGAGCGTCTAGCGGGGGCGCCCCTCTCTGGGGCCAACGTCCTGACTTTC.

This rearrangement joins TRBV7-2 to TRBJ2-3; possible D gene TRBD1, 7 bases. CDR3 length equals 16 residues. Germline lookup yields CDR1 SGHTA and CDR2 FQGNSA. V was cut by 1 base and J by 9 bases, with 20 bases left in between. CDR3 in DNA: TGTGCCAGCAGCTTAGAATTGACAGGGCGGAGGGGGACGCAGTATTTT. Its translation: CASSLELTGRRGTQYF.